The present TCR beta chain was sequenced within a study of long-term antiretroviral therapy in people with HIV. Study-level points and caveats: Diversity rose after ART but stayed below transplant donor controls. Clones expanded before ART dominated the repertoire at all time points. HIV repertoires spanned tighter CDR3 length ranges than controls did.

The CDR3 extends over 17 amino acids. Trimming removed 4 bases at V and 0 bases at J, with 16 bases between. Germline V gene data show CDR1 as KGHSH and CDR2 as LQKENI. This clone has only a few counts. Its antigen is still unknown. The assay used was immunoSEQ (version v3.0), run at survey level. Per-sample TRB depth target: roughly 40,000-50,000 T-cell genomes. Profiling relied on immunoSEQ multiplex PCR, and the TCRdb table lists in-frame clones only, not all of them. Here the sample spans tens of thousands of clones, approximately 85% being singletons. J is TRBJ1-5 and V is TRBV18; D might be TRBD1 (6 bases). This receptor was obtained from a man aged 18 to 29 with HIV. The starting material was unsorted PBMCs, obtained around 3.3 years after starting antiretroviral therapy. The CDR3 region is CASSLKGTGNSNQPQHF. CDR3 DNA: TGTGCCAGCTCACTGAAGGGCACAGGGAATAGCAATCAGCCCCAGCATTTT.